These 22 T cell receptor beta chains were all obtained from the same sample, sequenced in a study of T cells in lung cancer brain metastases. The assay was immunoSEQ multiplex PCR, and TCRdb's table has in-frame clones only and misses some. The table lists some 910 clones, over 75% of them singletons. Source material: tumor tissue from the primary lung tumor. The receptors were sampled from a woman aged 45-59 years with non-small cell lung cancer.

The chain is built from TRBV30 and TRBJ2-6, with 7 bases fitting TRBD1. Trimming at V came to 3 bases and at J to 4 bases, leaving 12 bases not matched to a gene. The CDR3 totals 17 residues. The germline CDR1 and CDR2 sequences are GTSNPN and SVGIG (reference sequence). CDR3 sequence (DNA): TGTGCCTGGAGCGTGACAGGGTTTCTTTCCGGGGCCAACGTCCTGACTTTC. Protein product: CAWSVTGFLSGANVLTF.

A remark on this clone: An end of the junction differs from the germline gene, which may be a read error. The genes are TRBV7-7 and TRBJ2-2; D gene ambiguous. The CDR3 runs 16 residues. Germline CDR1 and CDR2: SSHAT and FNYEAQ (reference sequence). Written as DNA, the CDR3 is TGTGCTAGCAGCTTAAATACGCCCCCGAACACCGGGGAGCTGTTTTTT. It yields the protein CASSLNTPPNTGELFF.

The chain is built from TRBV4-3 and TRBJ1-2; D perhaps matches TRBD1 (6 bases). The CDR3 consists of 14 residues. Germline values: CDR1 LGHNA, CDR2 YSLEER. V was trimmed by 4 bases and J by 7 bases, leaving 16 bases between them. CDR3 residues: CASSRDWGGGGYTF. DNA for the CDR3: TGCGCCAGCAGCCGTGATTGGGGAGGGGGTGGCTACACCTTC.

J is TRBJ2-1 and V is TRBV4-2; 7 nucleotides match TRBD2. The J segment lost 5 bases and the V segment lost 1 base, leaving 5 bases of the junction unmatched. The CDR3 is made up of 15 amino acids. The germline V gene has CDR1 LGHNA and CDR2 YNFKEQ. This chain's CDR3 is CASSQATSLDNEQFF. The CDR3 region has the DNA TGTGCCAGCAGCCAAGCGACTAGCTTGGACAATGAGCAGTTCTTC.

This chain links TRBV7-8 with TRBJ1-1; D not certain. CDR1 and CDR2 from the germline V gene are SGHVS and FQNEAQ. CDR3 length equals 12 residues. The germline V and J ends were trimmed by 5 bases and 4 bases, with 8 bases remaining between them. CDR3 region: CASSRVGTEAFF. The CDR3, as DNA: TGTGCCAGCAGCCGTGTGGGCACTGAAGCTTTCTTT.

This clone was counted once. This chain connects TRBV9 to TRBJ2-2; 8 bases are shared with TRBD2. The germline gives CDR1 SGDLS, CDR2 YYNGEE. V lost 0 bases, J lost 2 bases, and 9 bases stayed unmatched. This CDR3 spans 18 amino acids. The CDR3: CASSVGRSGGPNTGELFF. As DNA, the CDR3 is TGTGCCAGCAGCGTAGGGAGATCGGGAGGGCCAAACACCGGGGAGCTGTTTTTT. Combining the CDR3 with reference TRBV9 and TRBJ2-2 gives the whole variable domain DSGVTQTPKHLITATGQRVTLRCSPRSGDLSVYWYQQSLDQGLQFLIQYYNGEERAKGNILERFSAQQFPDLHSELNLSSLELGDSALYFCASSVGRSGGPNTGELFFGEGSRLTVL.

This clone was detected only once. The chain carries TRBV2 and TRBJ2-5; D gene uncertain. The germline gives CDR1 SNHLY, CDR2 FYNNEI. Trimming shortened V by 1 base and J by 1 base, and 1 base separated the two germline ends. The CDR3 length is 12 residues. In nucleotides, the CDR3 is TGTGCCAGCAGTGAAGGCCAAGAGACCCAGTACTTC. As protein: CASSEGQETQYF.

CDR3 loop: CASSLFEEMGNEQFF. CDR3 nucleotide sequence: TGTGCCAGCAGTTTATTTGAGGAGATGGGGAATGAGCAGTTCTTC. This sequence joins TRBV28 and TRBJ2-1; D call uncertain. CDR3 length: 15 residues. The ends were cut back, 1 base at V and 7 bases at J, with 14 bases in the middle. Germline CDR1 and CDR2: MDHEN and SYDVKM.

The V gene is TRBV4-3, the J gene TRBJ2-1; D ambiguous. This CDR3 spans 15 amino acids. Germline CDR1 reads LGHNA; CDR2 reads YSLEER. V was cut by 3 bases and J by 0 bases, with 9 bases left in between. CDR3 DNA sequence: TGCGCCAGCAGCCAGCTGGAAAGCTCCTACAATGAGCAGTTCTTC. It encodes CASSQLESSYNEQFF.

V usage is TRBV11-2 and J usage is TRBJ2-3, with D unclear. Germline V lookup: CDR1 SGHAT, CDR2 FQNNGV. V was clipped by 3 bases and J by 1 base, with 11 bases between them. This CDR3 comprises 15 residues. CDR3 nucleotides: TGTGCCAGCAGCTTTGTTACTCGGGGCACAGATACGCAGTATTTT. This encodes CASSFVTRGTDTQYF. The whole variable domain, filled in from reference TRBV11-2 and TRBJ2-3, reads EAGVAQSPRYKIIEKRQSVAFWCNPISGHATLYWYQQILGQGPKLLIQFQNNGVVDDSQLPKDRFSAERLKGVDSTLKIQPAKLEDSAVYLCASSFVTRGTDTQYFGPGTRLTVL.

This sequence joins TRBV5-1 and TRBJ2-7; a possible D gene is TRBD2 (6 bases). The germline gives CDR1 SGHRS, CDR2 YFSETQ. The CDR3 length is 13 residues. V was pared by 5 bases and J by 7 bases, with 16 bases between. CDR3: CASSKSGGGEQYF. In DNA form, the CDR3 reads TGCGCCAGCAGTAAATCGGGCGGAGGGGAGCAGTACTTC.

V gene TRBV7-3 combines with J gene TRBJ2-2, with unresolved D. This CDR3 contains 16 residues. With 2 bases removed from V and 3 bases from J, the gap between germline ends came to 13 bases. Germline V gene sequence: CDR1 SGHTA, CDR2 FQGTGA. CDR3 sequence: CASSLVLVGYTGELFF. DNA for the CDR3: TGTGCCAGCAGCTTAGTTCTAGTGGGGTACACCGGGGAGCTGTTTTTT.

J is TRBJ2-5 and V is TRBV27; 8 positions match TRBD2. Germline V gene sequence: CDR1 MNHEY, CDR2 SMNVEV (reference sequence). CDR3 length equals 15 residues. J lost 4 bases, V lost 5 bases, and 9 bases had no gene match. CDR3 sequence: CASSQLGLAGETQYF. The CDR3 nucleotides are TGTGCCAGCAGTCAACTCGGACTAGCAGGAGAGACCCAGTACTTC.

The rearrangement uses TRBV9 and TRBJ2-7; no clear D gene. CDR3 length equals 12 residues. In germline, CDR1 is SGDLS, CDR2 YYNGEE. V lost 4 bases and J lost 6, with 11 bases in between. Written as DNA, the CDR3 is TGTGCCAGCAGCCTCTCTTCCGGCGAGCAGTACTTC. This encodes CASSLSSGEQYF.

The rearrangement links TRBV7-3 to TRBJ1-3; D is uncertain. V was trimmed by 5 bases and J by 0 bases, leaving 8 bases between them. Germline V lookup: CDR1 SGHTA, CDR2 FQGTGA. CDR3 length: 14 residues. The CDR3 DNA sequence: TGTGCCAGCAGCCCGGGCGACTCTGGAAACACCATATATTTT. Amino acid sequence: CASSPGDSGNTIYF.

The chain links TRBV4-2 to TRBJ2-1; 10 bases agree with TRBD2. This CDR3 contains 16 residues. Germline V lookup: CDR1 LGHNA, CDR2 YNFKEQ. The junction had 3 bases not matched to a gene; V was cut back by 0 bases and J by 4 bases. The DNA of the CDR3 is TGTGCCAGCAGCCAAGATGGGACTAGCGCTTACAATGAGCAGTTCTTC. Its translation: CASSQDGTSAYNEQFF.

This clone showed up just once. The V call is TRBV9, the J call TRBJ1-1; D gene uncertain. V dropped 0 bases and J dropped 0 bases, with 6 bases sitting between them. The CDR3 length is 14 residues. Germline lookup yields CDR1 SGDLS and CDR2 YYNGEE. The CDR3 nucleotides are TGTGCCAGCAGCGTAGCGACCGTGAACACTGAAGCTTTCTTT. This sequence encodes CASSVATVNTEAFF.

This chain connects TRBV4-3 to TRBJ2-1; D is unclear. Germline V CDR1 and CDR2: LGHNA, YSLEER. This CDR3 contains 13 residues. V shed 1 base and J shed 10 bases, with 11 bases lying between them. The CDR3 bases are TGCGCCAGCAGCCAAGCCGAAACGAACGAGCAGTTCTTC. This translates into CASSQAETNEQFF.

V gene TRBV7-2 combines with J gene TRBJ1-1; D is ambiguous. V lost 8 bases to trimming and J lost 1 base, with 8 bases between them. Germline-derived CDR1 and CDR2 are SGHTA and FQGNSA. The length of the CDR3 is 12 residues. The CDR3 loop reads CASLTPNTEAFF. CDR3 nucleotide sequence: TGTGCCAGCCTCACCCCGAACACTGAAGCTTTCTTT.

In nucleotides, the CDR3 is TGTGCCAGCAGCTCCACCGGGACAGGGAGGGCGACTGAAGCTTTCTTT. This translates into CASSSTGTGRATEAFF. The rearrangement joins TRBV9 to TRBJ1-1, with 9 bases identical to TRBD1. With 4 bases clipped from V and 5 bases from J, the junction kept 12 bases outside the gene matches. Germline lookup yields CDR1 SGDLS and CDR2 YYNGEE. This CDR3 is built from 16 residues.

CDR3 sequence (DNA): TGTGCCAGCAGCTTAGGGGCGACATACGAGCAGTACTTC. It translates to CASSLGATYEQYF. J is TRBJ2-7 and V is TRBV7-2, with D hard to call. Germline CDR1 SGHTA, CDR2 FQGNSA. The CDR3 runs 13 residues. V was cut by 1 base and J by 4 bases, with 8 bases left in between. Supplemented by reference TRBV7-2 and TRBJ2-7, the full variable domain reads GAGVSQSPSNKVTEKGKDVELRCDPISGHTALYWYRQSLGQGLEFLIYFQGNSAPDKSGLPSDRFSAERTGGSVSTLTIQRTQQEDSAVYLCASSLGATYEQYFGPGTRLTVT.

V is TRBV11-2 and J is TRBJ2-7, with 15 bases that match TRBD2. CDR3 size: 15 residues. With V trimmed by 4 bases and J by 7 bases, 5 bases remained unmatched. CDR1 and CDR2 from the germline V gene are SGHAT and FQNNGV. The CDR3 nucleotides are TGTGCCAGCAGCTGGAGGACTAGCGGGAGGGGTGAGCAGTACTTC. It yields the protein CASSWRTSGRGEQYF. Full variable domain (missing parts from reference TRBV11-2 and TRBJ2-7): EAGVAQSPRYKIIEKRQSVAFWCNPISGHATLYWYQQILGQGPKLLIQFQNNGVVDDSQLPKDRFSAERLKGVDSTLKIQPAKLEDSAVYLCASSWRTSGRGEQYFGPGTRLTVT.